The entry that follows covers one TCR beta chain sequence. The target of this receptor is not known. Nothing much larger sits one base from this clone, and base qualities are not available. These data come from a study of blood T cell repertoires in COVID-19 (dated by TCRdb to the early 2020s). At the level of the whole study: Collaborator samples came from the United States, Italy and Spain and covered acute and convalescent phases of COVID-19. Nearly every sample came with metadata listing a de-identified subject ID, COVID-19 status, age in years and sex. Samples came from the ongoing ImmuneRACE study (first 160 participants) plus 1,254 subjects from 6 global collaborators. Deeply sampled blood TCRbeta repertoires from subjects exposed to, actively infected with, or recovered from COVID-19 were included in the dataset. The repertoires were released in a freely available public database meant as a resource for research on the immune response to SARS-CoV-2. HLA class I and class II types, where available, came from metadata supplied by the sample provider rather than from assay-based typing. The material from the prospective study consisted of cDNA or gDNA derived from T cells, B-cell-depleted T cells, or PBMCs. The full study reports these points: The amount of clinical and demographic metadata varied by source and participant and was provided uncurated.

TCRbeta CDR3 regions were amplified from genomic DNA by means of the immunoSEQ Assay, a bias-controlled multiplex PCR. The authors' analysis ran thus. Within the assay, amplification of reference gene primers was used to estimate how many nucleated cells each sample contained. To quantify the absolute abundance of each unique TCRbeta CDR3 rearrangement, sequence reads were collapsed and filtered. For each sample, productive Simpson clonality was calculated as the square root of Simpson's diversity index over productive rearrangements. TCRdb re-hosts the immuneACCESS table, in-frame sequences only. Its copies lack some clones; in the studies checked, an unresolved V gene accounts for under half of them, and the cause for the rest is not known. Clonal size and the V and J genes are those of that table, whereas D and trimming came from the DNA. The sample table lists 300,000 to 350,000 clones, 87% of them with a count of one. The ten largest clones represent approximately 0.93% of the sample.

Compared with germline, V lacks 0 bases and J lacks 6 bases; bases without a gene match: 5. The CDR3 contains 16 residues, cysteine and phenylalanine counted. Just the 48-base CDR3 DNA is kept, in frame starting at base 1. CDR1 and CDR2, per the germline V gene, are SGHRS and YFSETQ. In the prospective study, participants were roughly 18 to 95 years old, resided in 25 or so geographic areas of the United States, and were enrolled through a virtual design. To assign participants to cohorts, the prospective study relied on clinical history that participants themselves reported in a screening survey and a study questionnaire. Recovered participants in ImmuneRACE Cohort 3 were defined as having two consecutive negative NP/OP PCR tests, clearance from a healthcare professional, or resolution of symptoms. Each participant in the prospective study had whole blood, serum and a nasopharyngeal or oropharyngeal swab collected by mobile phlebotomists. Over a roughly 2-month period, participants in the prospective study had the option of providing additional blood draws and questionnaires. Prospective study blood samples were shipped either frozen or at room temperature before DNA extraction.

The chain is made from TRBV5-1 and TRBJ2-1, with TRBD2 identical over 11 junction bases. The source is a woman aged 25-40 years who had recovered from COVID-19. The sample consisted of PBMCs or T cells enriched from blood (not recorded which). CDR3 reads: CASSLGLAGGLNEQFF. The DNA reads TGCGCCAGCAGCTTGGGGTTAGCGGGGGGGCTCAATGAGCAGTTCTTC.